This T cell receptor (beta chain) is from a study of cytomegalovirus exposure and HLA in healthy donors. Amplification used 60 Vbeta primers and 13 Jbeta primers. Clones were read by immunoSEQ multiplex PCR, and TCRdb kept only the in-frame ones, dropping some. This table holds under 300,000 clones, 70% to 90% found once. The CDR3 extends over 18 amino acids. V trimming: 1 base; J trimming: 2 bases; junction bases outside the gene matches: 8. Germline CDR1 and CDR2: SGHRS and YFSETQ. Sample: PBMCs. This TCR was recovered from a woman in her sixties or seventies in good health and CMV-seropositive. The J gene is TRBJ2-6, the V gene TRBV5-1; 8 bases map to TRBD1. In DNA, the CDR3 is TGCGCCAGCAGCTTGCAGGGACAGGAGGGACCTGGGGCCAACGTCCTGACTTTC. Protein product: CASSLQGQEGPGANVLTF.